This entry concerns a single T cell receptor (beta chain). This sample is part of a study of control samples from healthy donors and cancer patients. The V gene's germline CDR1 is MNHNY and CDR2 SVGAGI (reference sequence). The CDR3 totals 12 residues. V was trimmed by 6 bases and J by 0 bases, leaving 6 bases between them. The repertoire was sequenced with immunoSEQ multiplex PCR; TCRdb's copy has only in-frame clones and lacks some. The sample contains some 130,000 clones, 80% to 95% of which appear only once. The source is a young man in good health. Sequenced: blood. This chain uses TRBV6-6 with TRBJ2-7, with D hard to call. The CDR3 loop is CASSTSSYEQYF. CDR3 in DNA: TGTGCCAGCAGCACAAGCTCCTACGAGCAGTACTTC.